This paragraph reports one T cell receptor (beta chain). Its specific antigen is unknown. Base-call qualities are not available, and no considerably larger clone is one nucleotide away. From V the trimming removes 6 bases and from J it removes 2 bases, while the gene matches leave 12 bases of the junction unaccounted for. CDR1 is given as LNHDA and CDR2 as SQIVND, both from the germline V gene (reference sequence). The CDR3 has 18 amino acids, counting the end cysteine and phenylalanine. Only the CDR3 DNA is retained, 54 bases long and in frame from the first base. At diagnosis, tumor, uninvolved tumor-adjacent lung and peripheral blood were collected and then preserved as a mix of FFPE and fresh-frozen material. For TCR repertoire profiling, the blood samples were analyzed as peripheral blood mononuclear cells. This sample was taken from a study of T cells in localized non-small cell lung cancer (dated by TCRdb to 2018 to 2020). Turning to the overall study: The study examined T cell repertoires in roughly 240 patients with early-stage NSCLC and compared tumors with uninvolved tumor-adjacent lungs. The cohort consisted of approximately 240 treatment-naive NSCLC patients whose localized lung tumors had been resected. Of the NSCLC patients, 129 were male and around 99 were female, and the mean age was about 69 years.

The full study reports these points: Because the study design was exploratory, TCR variables were selected using unadjusted p-values without false-discovery rate correction. Because multi-region sequencing of the tumors was not done, intratumor heterogeneity could not be ruled out. Uninvolved tumor-adjacent lung showed the highest T cell clonality, higher than tumor, which suggests more focused antigenic responses in the uninvolved tumor-adjacent lung. Higher blood T cell density associated with longer overall survival, while higher adjacent-lung clonality associated with shorter survival. A median of around 50 of the top 100 tumor clones were detected in paired uninvolved adjacent lung, and around 27 of these tumor clones were also found among the top 100 clones of the paired uninvolved adjacent lung.

The immunoSEQ Assay was used to sequence TCR beta CDR3 regions from DNA. In the original analysis: To compute T cell density, TCR beta template counts were normalized to usable DNA, which was estimated by amplifying housekeeping genes. Richness was estimated using the preseqR package, with extrapolation to 400,000 templates for PBMC samples and to 120,000 templates for tissue samples. Clonality was defined as one minus Pielou's evenness. Tissue-enriched TCRs were identified by differential abundance testing using productive amino-acid clonotypes, minimum total count 5 and alpha 0.1. The Jaccard Index and the Morisita Overlap Index were used to measure repertoire overlap between compartments. GLIPH grouped TCR beta CDR3s together with public tetramer-defined viral CDR3s, and a viral motif had to include at least three viral sequences and also show V-gene enrichment. Imported from immuneACCESS, the table was reduced by TCRdb to in-frame sequences with V and J called. These copies leave out some clones; in studies compared against another copy, an unresolved V gene accounts for under half, and the cause of the remainder is not known. V, J and clone size were drawn from that table, and D and trimming were deduced from the DNA. The sample contains 75,000 to 80,000 clones, around 89% of them found a single time. Roughly 19% of the sample is held by the ten biggest clonotypes.

The clonotype originates from a woman aged 40 to 75 with stage I squamous cell lung carcinoma. In this chain, TRBV19 is recombined with TRBJ2-2; the junction holds 10 bases that match TRBD2. Sequencing was performed on peripheral blood, taken before any cancer treatment. In nucleotide form, the sequence is TGTGCCAGTAGCCCCGCAGGAAGCGGGGGGGCTAACACCGGGGAGCTGTTTTTT. It codes for CASSPAGSGGANTGELFF.